Below are 16 T cell receptor beta chains sequenced from a single sample in a study of blood T cells in healthy people across ages (dated by TCRdb to about 2015). The library relied on 5' RACE. The sequencing machine was an Illumina HiSeq 2500. A second roughly 6 to 12 cycle PCR used a sample-barcoded 5' primer and a J-beta primer mix. Clones were called with MiXCR by TCRdb after fastp trimmed the public reads at Q25, and only in-frame beta chains were retained. Rows with a matching CDR3 protein are joined into one entry that keeps the most common DNA and genes. Within this sample are about 1.6 million distinct CDR3 sequences, with 34% of them counted one time only. The ten largest make up around 10% of the sample. The specimen sequenced was blood. The receptors originated from a woman aged 25 to 39 in good health.

This clonotype was observed many times. The V gene is TRBV7-9, the J gene TRBJ2-1; TRBD2 aligns across 12 bases. Unmatched junction bases numbered 11, after V lost 5 bases and J lost 9 bases. The CDR3 has 16 residues. The germline V gene encodes CDR1 SEHNR and CDR2 FQNEAQ (reference sequence). CDR3 coding DNA: TGTGCCAGCAGCCCCCCTAGCGGGAGGGCCGGCGGTGAGCAGTTCTTC. Protein sequence: CASSPPSGRAGGEQFF.

This chain joins TRBV6-5 and TRBJ2-7, with 14 positions matching TRBD2. Germline V lookup: CDR1 MNHEY, CDR2 SVGAGI. J lost 4 bases, V lost 8 bases, and 7 bases had no gene match. CDR3 length: 15 amino acids. The CDR3 sequence is CASRTGTSGRYEQYF. The CDR3 region has the DNA TGTGCCAGCCGTACCGGGACTAGCGGGAGATACGAGCAGTACTTC.

This clonotype was seen only a few times. The rearrangement joins TRBV2 to TRBJ2-1; a weak D match, TRBD2 (6 bases). The V gene's germline CDR1 is SNHLY and CDR2 FYNNEI. V was shortened by 10 bases and J by 0 bases, with 10 bases between the two germline ends. This CDR3 region has 13 residues. For the CDR3, the DNA is TGTGCCAAGAATAGCGGCTCCTACAATGAGCAGTTCTTC. Its translation: CAKNSGSYNEQFF.

This clonotype was found a few times. The rearrangement joins TRBV12-3 or TRBV12-4 to TRBJ1-2; D remains unclear. The CDR3 sequence is 13 residues long. V dropped 3 bases and J dropped 4 bases, with 9 bases sitting between them. The CDR3 coding sequence is TGTGCCAGCAGTTTGGGGTGGGCCTATGGCTACACCTTC. It is translated as CASSLGWAYGYTF.

The chain is built from TRBV29-1 and TRBJ1-2; TRBD1 might be the D (5 bases). The CDR3 runs 13 residues. V was trimmed by 4 bases and J by 4 bases, leaving 13 bases between them. The germline V gene encodes CDR1 SQVTM and CDR2 ANQGSEA. The CDR3 region is CSVASNGGYGYTF. Here the CDR3 DNA reads TGCAGCGTTGCGTCCAACGGGGGCTATGGCTACACCTTC.

The V gene is TRBV15, the J gene TRBJ2-3, with 11 bases identical to TRBD2. Germline CDR1 and CDR2: LNHNV and YYDKDF (reference sequence). Germline trimming cut 0 bases from V and 4 bases from J; bases unmatched to any gene: 6. The CDR3 sequence is 17 residues long. CDR3 residues: CATSRDIASGGSDTQYF. The CDR3, as DNA: TGTGCCACCAGCAGAGATATAGCTAGCGGGGGGTCAGATACGCAGTATTTT.

A few counts support this clonotype. The genes are TRBV5-1 and TRBJ1-1; D possibly corresponds to TRBD1 (6 bases). With 4 bases removed from V and 5 bases from J, the gap between germline ends came to 18 bases. This CDR3 spans 15 amino acids. Germline assignment: CDR1 SGHRS and CDR2 YFSETQ. The CDR3 here is CASSPSPGASTEAFF. In DNA form, the CDR3 reads TGCGCCAGCAGCCCATCACCAGGGGCCTCTACTGAAGCTTTCTTT.

This chain links TRBV5-1 with TRBJ2-1; 8 nucleotides match TRBD2. Germline CDR1 SGHRS, CDR2 YFSETQ. The V and J ends lost 6 bases and 9 bases, in that order; junction bases with no gene match: 14. The CDR3 sequence is 15 residues long. Here the CDR3 reads CASTPGSGSFVEQFF. DNA of the CDR3: TGCGCCAGCACCCCGGGCAGCGGGAGCTTTGTTGAGCAGTTCTTC. The variable domain in full, completed from reference TRBV5-1 and TRBJ2-1, reads KAGVTQTPRYLIKTRGQQVTLSCSPISGHRSVSWYQQTPGQGLQFLFEYFSETQRNKGNFPGRFSGRQFSNSRSEMNVSTLELGDSALYLCASTPGSGSFVEQFFGPGTRLTVL.

This clonotype was picked up a small number of times. V usage is TRBV7-9 and J usage is TRBJ1-2, with 8 bases aligning to TRBD1. The V gene's germline CDR1 is SEHNR and CDR2 FQNEAQ (reference sequence). The V gene end was trimmed by 5 bases and the J gene end by 1 base; junction bases not matched to a gene: 6. The CDR3 runs 15 residues. In DNA form, the CDR3 reads TGTGCCAGCAGCACCGGGACAGGCTTTAACTATGGCTACACCTTC. Its translation is CASSTGTGFNYGYTF. The full variable domain, with the rest looked up from reference TRBV7-9 and TRBJ1-2, is DTGVSQNPRHKITKRGQNVTFRCDPISEHNRLYWYRQTLGQGPEFLTYFQNEAQLEKSRLLSDRFSAERPKGSFSTLEIQRTEQGDSAMYLCASSTGTGFNYGYTFGSGTRLTVV.

The sample holds a few counts of this clonotype. V is TRBV2 and J is TRBJ2-7, with D possibly TRBD1 on 6 matching bases. The CDR3 totals 12 residues. The germline CDR1 and CDR2 sequences are SNHLY and FYNNEI. Trimming pared 6 bases from V and 4 bases from J, leaving 10 bases between. The CDR3 DNA is TGTGCCAGCAGGGACAGAAAGTACGAGCAGTACTTC. Protein product: CASRDRKYEQYF. Full variable domain (rest looked up from reference TRBV2 and TRBJ2-7): EPEVTQTPSHQVTQMGQEVILRCVPISNHLYFYWYRQILGQKVEFLVSFYNNEISEKSEIFDDQFSVERPDGSNFTLKIRSTKLEDSAMYFCASRDRKYEQYFGPGTRLTVT.

V is TRBV20-1 and J is TRBJ1-2, with a tentative D call TRBD1 (5 bases). V was cut by 3 bases and J by 1 base, with 18 bases left in between. Germline assignment: CDR1 DFQATT and CDR2 SNEGSKA (reference sequence). This CDR3 spans 16 amino acids. CDR3 protein: CSARGVGAANNYGYTF. The CDR3 DNA follows: TGCAGTGCTAGGGGCGTCGGGGCGGCAAATAACTATGGCTACACCTTC.

This clonotype came up many times. The chain employs TRBV29-1 and TRBJ2-5; 13 bases are shared with TRBD2. Germline values: CDR1 SQVTM, CDR2 ANQGSEA. This CDR3 is 14 amino acids long. The ends lost 6 bases at V and 3 bases at J; junction bases unmatched: 4. In DNA form, the CDR3 reads TGCAGCGTGGCGACTAGCGGGAGGAAAGAGACCCAGTACTTC. Translation gives CSVATSGRKETQYF.

This clonotype showed up just a few times. This chain joins TRBV29-1 and TRBJ2-1; 7 bases fit TRBD2. The V gene's germline CDR1 is SQVTM and CDR2 ANQGSEA. The CDR3 spans 14 residues. V was pared by 6 bases and J by 2 bases, with 7 bases of the junction left unmatched. CDR3 sequence reads: CSVNRDYAYNEQFF. CDR3 coding DNA: TGCAGCGTAAATAGGGACTACGCCTACAATGAGCAGTTCTTC.

Many counts were recorded for this clonotype. As DNA, the CDR3 is TGCGCCAGCAGCCACCCGAGGGAGACCCAGTACTTC. Translating gives CASSHPRETQYF. The chain has TRBV4-1 and TRBJ2-5, with no clear D. Trimming shortened V by 3 bases and J by 5 bases, and 7 bases separated the two germline ends. The germline V gene encodes CDR1 MGHRA and CDR2 YSYEKL. This CDR3 contains 12 residues.

The sample holds a few counts of this clonotype. The CDR3 region has the DNA TGTGCCAGCAGTTACTCGATCATCCGGGACAGGGAGTATTACGAGCAGTACTTC. Translation gives CASSYSIIRDREYYEQYF. The rearrangement joins TRBV6-5 to TRBJ2-5; TRBD1 agrees at 9 bases. The better agreement between TRBJ2-7 and the DNA end casts doubt on the J call. In germline, CDR1 is MNHEY, CDR2 SVGAGI. This CDR3 spans 18 amino acids.

Worth noting for this clonotype: This may be a read error, as it is one base from a much larger clone. The chain joins TRBV5-6 to TRBJ2-3; 7 positions agree with TRBD2. Germline loops: CDR1 SGHDT, CDR2 YYEEEE. The CDR3 has 14 residues. V shed 3 bases, J shed 0 bases, and the junction held 1 base outside the gene matches. The CDR3 spells CASSWDYSTDTQYF. The CDR3, as DNA: TGTGCCAGCAGCTGGGACTACAGCACAGATACGCAGTATTTT. Combining the CDR3 with reference TRBV5-6 and TRBJ2-3 gives the whole variable domain DAGVTQSPTHLIKTRGQQVTLRCSPKSGHDTVSWYQQALGQGPQFIFQYYEEEERQRGNFPDRFSGHQFPNYSSELNVNALLLGDSALYLCASSWDYSTDTQYFGPGTRLTVL.